This T cell receptor (beta chain) was obtained from a study of beta chain features in type 1 diabetes. All of the isolated RNA was reverse transcribed, so expressed TCRB transcripts were sequenced. Some clones are missing from TCRdb's copy, which holds only in-frame ones; the method was immunoSEQ multiplex PCR. The sample gives under 550,000 clones, about an eighth of which show up once; 0.045% to 0.06% is in the top ten. Study findings and constraints: Patients with Type 1 diabetes showed moderately but significantly shorter TCRB CDR3s in all four CD4+ subsets. A possible short-template PCR bias applies equally to patients and controls. The study found that naive, central memory and Treg TCRB repertoires appeared more similar in patients than in healthy donors.

Central memory, naive, regulatory and stem cell-like memory CD4+ cells were sorted by CD45RO/CCR7/CD25/CD127/CD95/CD27. CDR3 length equals 15 residues. V lost 3 bases, J lost 0 bases, and 6 bases lay in between. The germline CDR1 and CDR2 sequences are LGHNA and YSLEER. Turning to this clone: Its antigen remains unidentified.

Sequencing was performed on naive CD4+ T cells from blood. The receptor comes from a young woman in good health. The chain has TRBV4-3 and TRBJ1-6; D call uncertain. The CDR3 spells CASSQRSSYNSPLHF. The CDR3 nucleotides read TGCGCCAGCAGCCAGAGGAGCTCCTATAATTCACCCCTCCACTTT.